The 27 T cell receptor beta chains listed next were all sequenced from one sample in a study of CD8 T cells in Susac syndrome. A quantity of roughly 0.5 to 1 ug RNA underwent reverse transcription using random hexamers. TCRdb fed the immunoSEQ multiplex PCR reads into MiXCR, producing one record per CDR3 protein. Here the sample spans fewer than 200,000 distinct CDR3 sequences, around 94% being singletons. Sequences were obtained from CD4+ T cells from PBMCs. All receptors derive from a human donor with Susac syndrome.

This chain links TRBV5-1 with TRBJ1-2; 7 bases agree with TRBD1. Trimming at V came to 0 bases and at J to 5 bases, leaving 1 base not matched to a gene. This CDR3 is 13 amino acids long. The germline V gene has CDR1 SGHRS and CDR2 YFSETQ. The CDR3 loop is CASSLDRGYGYTF. Written as DNA, the CDR3 is TGCGCCAGCAGCTTGGACAGGGGATATGGCTACACCTTC.

The gene calls are TRBV18 and TRBJ2-5; D is tentatively TRBD1 or TRBD2 (6 bases each). Germline loops: CDR1 KGHSH, CDR2 LQKENI. V was shortened by 3 bases and J by 2 bases, with 16 bases between the two germline ends. The CDR3 has 16 amino acids. The CDR3 here is CASSPSSQGGQETQYF. For the CDR3, the DNA is TGTGCCAGCTCACCTTCATCACAGGGAGGTCAAGAGACCCAGTACTTC.

The V and J genes are TRBV29-1 and TRBJ2-3, with D possibly TRBD2 on 7 matching bases. The CDR3 runs 14 residues. In germline, CDR1 is SQVTM, CDR2 ANQGSEA. The V end lost 6 bases, the J end lost 3 bases, and 16 bases lay between the germline ends. CDR3 DNA: TGCAGCGTGGGATTTGGGGGGGCGACAGATACGCAGTATTTT. Translation gives CSVGFGGATDTQYF.

This chain connects TRBV2 to TRBJ2-1; D perhaps matches TRBD1 (5 bases). Germline CDR1 and CDR2: SNHLY and FYNNEI. V lost 4 bases and J lost 9, with 7 bases in between. The CDR3 has 11 amino acids. CDR3 loop: CASSGTSEQFF. The CDR3 region has the DNA TGTGCCAGCAGTGGGACAAGTGAGCAGTTCTTC.

The chain uses TRBV19 and TRBJ2-1, with a possible D match to TRBD2 (5 bases). V lost 7 bases, J lost 9 bases, and 16 bases lay in between. The germline CDR1 and CDR2 sequences are LNHDA and SQIVND (reference sequence). The CDR3 has 13 amino acids. The CDR3 loop reads CASIEEAGGEQFF. CDR3 sequence (DNA): TGTGCCAGTATTGAAGAGGCAGGAGGTGAGCAGTTCTTC.

V and J are TRBV2 and TRBJ2-3, with 11 bases that match TRBD1. The CDR3 runs to 15 residues. Germline CDR1 is SNHLY and CDR2 is FYNNEI. V shed 6 bases, J shed 5 bases, and the junction held 7 bases outside the gene matches. CDR3: CASRRRTGGGDTQYF. Here the CDR3 DNA reads TGTGCCAGCAGACGCAGGACAGGGGGCGGAGATACGCAGTATTTT. Using reference TRBV2 and TRBJ2-3 for the parts outside the CDR3, the full variable domain is EPEVTQTPSHQVTQMGQEVILRCVPISNHLYFYWYRQILGQKVEFLVSFYNNEISEKSEIFDDQFSVERPDGSNFTLKIRSTKLEDSAMYFCASRRRTGGGDTQYFGPGTRLTVL.

The V gene is TRBV29-1, the J gene TRBJ2-3; 12 bases agree with TRBD1. V lost 4 bases to trimming and J lost 8 bases; unmatched junction nucleotides: 7. Germline V gene sequence: CDR1 SQVTM, CDR2 ANQGSEA. CDR3 size: 14 residues. CDR3 sequence (DNA): TGCAGCGTTGTTCGGGACAGGGGGCGCGCTACGCAGTATTTT. Translated, it gives CSVVRDRGRATQYF.

The chain couples TRBV21-1 to TRBJ1-1. TRBV21-1 is listed as a pseudogene. The length of the CDR3 is 12 residues. The CDR3 reads CASSNGDTEAFF. CDR3 bases: TGTGCCAGCAGCAATGGGGACACTGAAGCTTTCTTT.

V gene TRBV5-4 combines with J gene TRBJ2-5; D possibly corresponds to TRBD2 (5 bases). The CDR3 runs 13 residues. Germline loops: CDR1 SGHNT, CDR2 YYREEE (reference sequence). Trimming removed 5 bases at V and 5 bases at J, with 13 bases between. CDR3 sequence reads: CASSQSRGETQYF. The DNA for the CDR3 is TGTGCCAGCAGTCAATCTAGAGGGGAGACCCAGTACTTC.

The chain carries TRBV7-2 and TRBJ1-1; TRBD1 might be the D (6 bases). With 8 bases removed from V and 6 bases from J, the gap between germline ends came to 16 bases. This CDR3 spans 13 amino acids. The germline gives CDR1 SGHTA, CDR2 FQGNSA. The CDR3 nucleotides read TGTGCCAGCGGTTTCAGGGGTTTGGCTGAAGCTTTCTTT. Translated: CASGFRGLAEAFF.

This chain connects TRBV7-6 to TRBJ2-7, with 11 positions matching TRBD2. V shed 1 base and J 4 bases; nucleotides not matched to a gene: 6. Per germline, CDR1 SGHVS and CDR2 FNYEAQ. The CDR3 extends over 16 amino acids. The CDR3 protein is CASSLGPTSGGYEQYF. Here the CDR3 DNA reads TGTGCCAGCAGCTTAGGTCCTACTAGCGGGGGATACGAGCAGTACTTC.

V usage is TRBV20-1 and J usage is TRBJ2-5; the D gene is possibly TRBD2 (7 bases). The germline V gene has CDR1 DFQATT and CDR2 SNEGSKA (reference sequence). The V and J ends lost 1 base and 5 bases respectively, with 20 bases between them. The CDR3 contains 16 residues. The CDR3 nucleotides are TGCAGTGCTAGAGGCGCGGGGGCCACGCCTGGGGAGACCCAGTACTTC. It translates to CSARGAGATPGETQYF.

This chain uses TRBV30 with TRBJ2-7, with 7 bases identical to TRBD1. The CDR3 is 14 residues long. The ends lost 5 bases at V and 0 bases at J; junction bases unmatched: 7. In germline, CDR1 is GTSNPN, CDR2 SVGIG (reference sequence). The CDR3: CAWPDGTVSYEQYF. In nucleotides, the CDR3 is TGTGCCTGGCCAGACGGGACAGTCTCCTACGAGCAGTACTTC.

The CDR3 DNA follows: TGTGCCAGCAGCTTAGAGCAATATAATTCACCCCTCCACTTT. Amino acid sequence: CASSLEQYNSPLHF. This chain connects TRBV7-9 to TRBJ1-6; no clear D. V dropped 1 base and J dropped 4 bases, with 5 bases sitting between them. There are 14 residues in the CDR3. The germline V gene has CDR1 SEHNR and CDR2 FQNEAQ (reference sequence).

The CDR3 sequence: CASSRSGSGGGGHYEQYF. The CDR3 DNA sequence: TGCGCCAGCAGCCGGTCGGGGAGCGGGGGAGGCGGGCACTACGAGCAGTACTTC. The V and J genes are TRBV5-1 and TRBJ2-7; TRBD2 aligns across 8 bases. The CDR3 loop spans 18 amino acids. The germline CDR1 and CDR2 sequences are SGHRS and YFSETQ. V shed 4 bases and J 3 bases; nucleotides not matched to a gene: 18.

Here the CDR3 DNA reads TGTGCCAGCAGTTACTATTCCGGGACAGTCTACGAGCAGTACTTC. Translated, it gives CASSYYSGTVYEQYF. This chain joins TRBV6-2 or TRBV6-3 and TRBJ2-7, with 7 nucleotides matching TRBD1. The germline CDR1 and CDR2 sequences are MNHEY and SVGEGT. Trimming at V came to 1 base and at J to 3 bases, leaving 6 bases not matched to a gene. This CDR3 comprises 15 residues.

The CDR3 DNA sequence: TGTGCCATCAGTGATCGGCAGGGAGTCTCACCCCTCCACTTT. Amino acids: CAISDRQGVSPLHF. The chain recombines TRBV10-3 with TRBJ1-6, with a weak D call TRBD1 (5 bases). Deletions cut 3 bases from V and 10 bases from J, with 13 bases between. Germline V gene data show CDR1 as ENHRY and CDR2 as SYGVKD. The CDR3 runs 14 residues.

The rearrangement links TRBV25-1 to TRBJ1-2; tentatively, D is TRBD1 (6 bases). V lost 5 bases to trimming and J lost 4 bases, with 14 bases between them. Germline CDR1 and CDR2: MGHDK and SYGVNS. This CDR3 has 14 residues. CDR3 protein: CASSRGDTIYGYTF. The CDR3 DNA reads as TGTGCCAGCAGTCGTGGGGACACAATCTATGGCTACACCTTC.

The chain employs TRBV9 and TRBJ2-1; 7 bases agree with TRBD1. This CDR3 is built from 15 residues. Germline V CDR1 and CDR2: SGDLS, YYNGEE. Germline trimming cut 7 bases from V and 10 bases from J; bases unmatched to any gene: 17. The CDR3 region is CASRNPGTVPVEQFF. CDR3 sequence (DNA): TGTGCCAGCCGAAACCCCGGGACAGTACCTGTCGAGCAGTTCTTC.

The genes are TRBV20-1 and TRBJ2-5, with D tentatively TRBD2 (5 bases). The CDR3 is 13 amino acids. V lost 6 bases and J lost 1, with 12 bases in between. The germline CDR1 and CDR2 sequences are DFQATT and SNEGSKA (reference sequence). The CDR3 spells CSATGLFQETQYF. The CDR3 bases are TGCAGTGCAACCGGACTGTTCCAAGAGACCCAGTACTTC.

The gene calls are TRBV20-1 and TRBJ2-5; the D gene is possibly TRBD1 (6 bases). This CDR3 region has 15 residues. CDR1 is DFQATT, CDR2 SNEGSKA, per germline (reference sequence). V lost 0 bases, J lost 2 bases, and 13 bases lay in between. In nucleotides, the CDR3 is TGCAGTGCTAGAGATTTACAGGGACGACAAGAGACCCAGTACTTC. Its protein product is CSARDLQGRQETQYF.

This clonotype was counted once. V usage is TRBV12-3 or TRBV12-4 and J usage is TRBJ1-2; D is unclear. With 6 bases removed from V and 6 bases from J, the gap between germline ends came to 14 bases. This CDR3 is 13 amino acids long. CDR3 sequence reads: CASSHYVADGYTF. Here the CDR3 DNA reads TGTGCCAGCAGCCATTACGTGGCAGATGGCTACACCTTC.

The chain combines TRBV6-5 with TRBJ2-5; a possible D gene is TRBD1 (5 bases). Per the germline V gene, CDR1 is MNHEY and CDR2 is SVGAGI. V was clipped by 0 bases and J by 2 bases, with 10 bases between them. The CDR3 is 15 residues long. The chain's CDR3 is CASSYSGLTQETQYF. The CDR3 DNA follows: TGTGCCAGCAGTTACTCGGGGCTGACTCAAGAGACCCAGTACTTC.

Only one count was recorded for this clonotype. This chain uses TRBV7-2 with TRBJ1-2, with 8 bases matching TRBD1. V dropped 0 bases and J dropped 3; count of bases not matched to a gene: 6. Germline V gene data show CDR1 as SGHTA and CDR2 as FQGNSA. The CDR3 is 16 amino acids. The CDR3 nucleotides are TGTGCCAGCAGCTTAGCAGCGGCAGGGGGCTACTATGGCTACACCTTC. This translates into CASSLAAAGGYYGYTF.

This clonotype was detected only once. The genes are TRBV5-1 and TRBJ2-5, with TRBD2 matching 9 bases. The germline gives CDR1 SGHRS, CDR2 YFSETQ. The CDR3 is 15 residues long. The J segment lost 5 bases and the V segment lost 2 bases, leaving 7 bases of the junction unmatched. CDR3 amino acids: CASSFMTSGGETQYF. The CDR3 DNA sequence: TGCGCCAGCAGCTTTATGACTAGCGGTGGGGAGACCCAGTACTTC.

V is TRBV5-1 and J is TRBJ1-1; D remains ambiguous. The germline gives CDR1 SGHRS, CDR2 YFSETQ. The CDR3 runs 15 residues. Trimming cost V 0 bases and J 0 bases, with 9 bases left between them. CDR3 amino acids: CASSLGSLLNTEAFF. CDR3 bases: TGCGCCAGCAGCTTGGGATCCCTACTGAACACTGAAGCTTTCTTT.

This clonotype was seen only a few times. The rearrangement joins TRBV7-2 to TRBJ2-1; 9 bases align to TRBD2. Germline V gene sequence: CDR1 SGHTA, CDR2 FQGNSA. This CDR3 is 18 amino acids long. With 0 bases clipped from V and 0 bases from J, the junction kept 6 bases outside the gene matches. The CDR3 is CASSLAMTSGISYNEQFF. The CDR3, as DNA: TGTGCCAGCAGCTTAGCGATGACTAGCGGAATCTCCTACAATGAGCAGTTCTTC.